Sequencing of this T cell receptor (beta chain) was carried out in a study of T cells in Graves' hyperthyroidism and ophthalmopathy. Germline V gives CDR1 SGHTA, CDR2 FQGNSA. V shed 5 bases, J shed 6 bases, and the junction held 9 bases outside the gene matches. The CDR3 extends over 16 amino acids. Amplification of TCR beta CDR3 regions was performed using RNA transcripts as template. HTBI primers were used for first-round RT-PCR of the TCR CDR3. TCRdb re-called the multiplex PCR reads through MiXCR, storing one row per CDR3 protein. The sample consists of about 400,000 distinct CDR3 sequences, 25% of them appearing once. Many counts were recorded for this clonotype.

The chain combines TRBV7-2 with TRBJ2-7; 14 bases match TRBD2. What was sequenced was blood. The TCR comes from a man aged 45-65 years with Graves' hyperthyroidism. The CDR3 protein is CASSRDLTSGRGEQYF. The CDR3 DNA reads TGTGCCAGCAGCCGGGACCTGACTAGCGGGAGGGGCGAGCAGTACTTC.